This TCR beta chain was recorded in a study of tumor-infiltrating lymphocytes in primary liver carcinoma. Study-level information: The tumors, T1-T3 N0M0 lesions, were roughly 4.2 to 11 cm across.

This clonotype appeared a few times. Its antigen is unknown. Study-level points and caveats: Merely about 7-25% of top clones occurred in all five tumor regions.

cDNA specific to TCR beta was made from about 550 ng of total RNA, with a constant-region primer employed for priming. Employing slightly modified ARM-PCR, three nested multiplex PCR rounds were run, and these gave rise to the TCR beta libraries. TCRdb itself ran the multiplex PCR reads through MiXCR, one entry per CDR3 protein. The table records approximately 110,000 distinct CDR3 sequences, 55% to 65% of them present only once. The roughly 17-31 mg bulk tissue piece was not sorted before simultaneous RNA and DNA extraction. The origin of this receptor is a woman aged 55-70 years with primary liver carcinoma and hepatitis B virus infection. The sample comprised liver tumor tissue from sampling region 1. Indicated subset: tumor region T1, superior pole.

The CDR3 here is CASSRLASTAETQYF. CDR3 in DNA: TGTGCCAGCAGCCGACTAGCTAGTACCGCAGAGACCCAGTACTTC. This sequence joins TRBV7-9 and TRBJ2-5; TRBD2 matches at 7 bases. Per the germline V gene, CDR1 is SEHNR and CDR2 is FQNEAQ (reference sequence). With V trimmed by 5 bases and J by 4 bases, 10 bases remained unmatched. The CDR3 consists of 15 residues.